This entry lists 22 T cell receptor beta chains sequenced from one sample in a study of T cells after yellow fever vaccination (dated by TCRdb to the late 2010s). The library came from 5' RACE. These reads were obtained on an Illumina NovaSeq 6000. TCRdb reprocessed the public reads (quality trimming at Q25 with fastp, clone calling with MiXCR) and kept in-frame beta chains. Each CDR3 protein appears once, grouped with its most common genes and DNA. This sample lists about 340,000 distinct CDR3 sequences; around 13% were detected once. The top ten clonotypes cover 2.5% to 4% of the sample. Per the publication, the treatment or condition label means: live attenuated yellow fever vaccine strain. The input for sequencing was CD4+ T cells sorted from PBMCs, taken 15 days after the yellow fever booster vaccination. Source of these receptors: a man aged 18-30 years who received the YFV17D yellow fever vaccine.

This chain connects TRBV9 to TRBJ2-1; D ambiguous. The CDR3 loop spans 13 amino acids. CDR1 and CDR2 from the germline V gene are SGDLS and YYNGEE. V lost 0 bases, J lost 4 bases, and 5 bases lay in between. The chain's CDR3 is CASSVEVYNEQFF. CDR3 sequence (DNA): TGTGCCAGCAGCGTAGAGGTGTACAATGAGCAGTTCTTC. Filled out from reference TRBV9 and TRBJ2-1, the complete variable domain reads DSGVTQTPKHLITATGQRVTLRCSPRSGDLSVYWYQQSLDQGLQFLIQYYNGEERAKGNILERFSAQQFPDLHSELNLSSLELGDSALYFCASSVEVYNEQFFGPGTRLTVL.

In this sample, this clonotype turned up a few times. The rearrangement joins TRBV28 to TRBJ2-1; D is unclear. The CDR3 is made up of 16 amino acids. Germline values: CDR1 MDHEN, CDR2 SYDVKM. Trimming shortened V by 5 bases and J by 0 bases, and 14 bases separated the two germline ends. The CDR3 coding sequence is TGTGCCAGCAGTCTCCCGGGTAGGGTCTCCTACAATGAGCAGTTCTTC. The encoded protein is CASSLPGRVSYNEQFF.

A few counts support this clonotype. The rearrangement uses TRBV4-2 and TRBJ2-5, with D tentatively TRBD2 (6 bases). With 1 base removed from V and 2 bases from J, the gap between germline ends came to 14 bases. Germline CDR1 and CDR2: LGHNA and YNFKEQ. This CDR3 is built from 16 residues. The CDR3, as DNA: TGTGCCAGCAGCCAAGCGGCGGGGCAGATTCAAGAGACCCAGTACTTC. Translated, it gives CASSQAAGQIQETQYF.

This clonotype has just a few counts. The chain employs TRBV7-2 and TRBJ2-1, with TRBD1 matching over 9 bases. Germline CDR1 reads SGHTA; CDR2 reads FQGNSA. V lost 6 bases and J lost 1; bases outside the gene matches: 4. There are 15 residues in the CDR3. CDR3 sequence reads: CASRKTGGSYNEQFF. CDR3 nucleotide sequence: TGTGCCAGCAGGAAGACAGGGGGGTCCTACAATGAGCAGTTCTTC.

This chain links TRBV28 with TRBJ1-2; a weak D match, TRBD1 (5 bases). Germline CDR1 MDHEN, CDR2 SYDVKM. V was clipped by 3 bases and J by 7 bases, with 12 bases between them. The CDR3 extends over 13 amino acids. The CDR3 DNA reads TGTGCCAGCAGTTTGCTTATGGGGCCTGGCTACACCTTC. This sequence encodes CASSLLMGPGYTF.

In this sample, this clonotype turned up many times. The chain is built from TRBV4-3 and TRBJ2-5; no reliable D call. The V end lost 0 bases, the J end lost 5 bases, and 13 bases lay between the germline ends. Germline CDR1 reads LGHNA; CDR2 reads YSLEER. CDR3 length: 15 amino acids. CDR3 nucleotide sequence: TGCGCCAGCAGCCAAGATTTCTTCGGCGTGGAGACCCAGTACTTC. This codes for CASSQDFFGVETQYF.

The rearrangement joins TRBV5-6 to TRBJ1-2, with D unclear. V lost 0 bases to trimming and J lost 8 bases, with 8 bases between them. Per germline, CDR1 SGHDT and CDR2 YYEEEE. This CDR3 region has 12 residues. CDR3 amino acids: CASSLGGSGYTF. The CDR3 DNA reads TGTGCCAGCAGCTTGGGTGGGTCCGGCTACACCTTC.

This chain uses TRBV7-3 with TRBJ2-3; D possibly corresponds to TRBD2 (7 bases). V was pared by 2 bases and J by 2 bases, with 11 bases between. The CDR3 is 15 residues long. The V gene's germline CDR1 is SGHTA and CDR2 FQGTGA. CDR3 nucleotide sequence: TGTGCCAGCAGCTTAGACGGGGGGCTCACAGATACGCAGTATTTT. Its translation is CASSLDGGLTDTQYF.

V and J are TRBV28 and TRBJ1-2; D gene uncertain. V dropped 6 bases and J dropped 2 bases, with 16 bases sitting between them. This CDR3 comprises 15 residues. From germline, CDR1 is MDHEN and CDR2 SYDVKM. The CDR3 DNA follows: TGTGCCAGCAGGATACCAGGAGTAGTAAACTATGGCTACACCTTC. It encodes CASRIPGVVNYGYTF.

The chain uses TRBV18 and TRBJ2-1, with 9 bases fitting TRBD2. V lost 6 bases and J lost 10; bases outside the gene matches: 19. CDR3 size: 17 residues. CDR1 KGHSH and CDR2 LQKENI come from the germline V gene. The CDR3: CASSPDFSGGYAAEQFF. The CDR3 DNA reads TGTGCCAGCTCGCCAGACTTTAGCGGGGGCTACGCCGCGGAGCAGTTCTTC.

This clonotype was counted between two and nine times. This chain uses TRBV11-3 with TRBJ1-2, with TRBD1 matching over 12 bases. Germline CDR1 reads SGHNT; CDR2 reads YENEEA. V lost 5 bases to trimming and J lost 5 bases; unmatched junction nucleotides: 12. The CDR3 has 17 residues. CDR3 residues: CASSARSGTGGVYGYTF. The CDR3 coding sequence is TGTGCCAGCAGCGCCCGATCCGGGACAGGGGGCGTTTATGGCTACACCTTC.

Ten or more counts support this clonotype. The chain joins TRBV10-3 to TRBJ2-3; D ambiguous. CDR3 length: 11 amino acids. The V gene's germline CDR1 is ENHRY and CDR2 SYGVKD. Trimming shortened V by 6 bases and J by 6 bases, and 7 bases separated the two germline ends. CDR3 coding DNA: TGTGCCATCAGGGCCGGGGATACGCAGTATTTT. This sequence encodes CAIRAGDTQYF.

This clonotype was counted between two and nine times. The J gene is TRBJ2-3, the V gene TRBV4-1, with a possible D match to TRBD2 (5 bases). The CDR3 covers 10 residues. Germline CDR1 is MGHRA and CDR2 is YSYEKL. The CDR3 region is CDGVADTQYF. CDR3 coding DNA: TGCGACGGGGTGGCAGATACGCAGTATTTT.

This clonotype was counted a few times. V gene TRBV20-1 combines with J gene TRBJ2-5; D possibly corresponds to TRBD2 (7 bases). CDR3 length: 14 amino acids. The germline gives CDR1 DFQATT, CDR2 SNEGSKA (reference sequence). Trimming took off 0 bases at V and 4 bases at J, with 12 bases between the two ends. For the CDR3, the DNA is TGCAGTGCTAGAGAGGGGGGGCCGGGAGAGACCCAGTACTTC. It is translated as CSAREGGPGETQYF.

This clonotype was observed a few times. The chain employs TRBV30 and TRBJ1-1, with D tentatively TRBD1 (5 bases). V lost 4 bases and J lost 2, with 17 bases in between. Germline CDR1 and CDR2: GTSNPN and SVGIG (reference sequence). CDR3 length equals 15 residues. CDR3 DNA sequence: TGTGCCTGGAACCCCCCCACGAGGGGTAACACTGAAGCTTTCTTT. It translates to CAWNPPTRGNTEAFF.

There are a few counts of this clonotype. CDR3 coding DNA: TGTGCCAGCAGCCTGGGACAGGGGACAAGCAATCAGCCCCAGCATTTT. This translates into CASSLGQGTSNQPQHF. V gene TRBV7-9 combines with J gene TRBJ1-5, with TRBD1 matching over 10 bases. The CDR3 totals 16 residues. J was trimmed by 1 base and V by 5 bases; bases with no gene match: 5. Germline-derived CDR1 and CDR2 are SEHNR and FQNEAQ (reference sequence).

The rearrangement links TRBV18 to TRBJ2-7; TRBD1 aligns across 10 bases. This CDR3 is built from 15 residues. Germline V gives CDR1 KGHSH, CDR2 LQKENI. With V trimmed by 8 bases and J by 7 bases, 14 bases remained unmatched. The CDR3 region is CASAGGTGAPREQYV. The CDR3 DNA is TGTGCCAGCGCGGGCGGGACAGGGGCGCCGAGGGAGCAGTACGTC.

This clonotype was seen more than once but under ten times. This sequence joins TRBV6-5 and TRBJ2-2; D possibly matches TRBD1 or TRBD2 (6 bases each). The V end lost 6 bases, the J end lost 4 bases, and 18 bases lay between the germline ends. Looked up from germline, CDR1 is MNHEY and CDR2 is SVGAGI. The CDR3 runs to 16 residues. The CDR3 protein is CASRLGGLSGTGELFF. The CDR3 region has the DNA TGTGCCAGCAGACTTGGGGGGCTTAGCGGCACCGGGGAGCTGTTTTTT.

This clonotype was seen a handful of times. The V and J genes are TRBV5-1 and TRBJ1-2; unclear D gene. V was trimmed by 0 bases and J by 8 bases, leaving 14 bases between them. The CDR3 is made up of 14 amino acids. Germline loops: CDR1 SGHRS, CDR2 YFSETQ. The CDR3 protein is CASSLDPGNSGYTF. CDR3 nucleotide sequence: TGCGCCAGCAGCTTGGATCCCGGGAATAGCGGCTACACCTTC.

This CDR3 is CASSYVTFNYGYTF. For the CDR3, the DNA is TGTGCCAGCAGTTACGTCACGTTTAACTATGGCTACACCTTC. J is TRBJ1-2 and V is TRBV3-1; D is unresolved. Trimming took 6 bases from V and 1 from J, leaving 12 bases between them. The V gene's germline CDR1 is LGHDT and CDR2 YNNKEL (reference sequence). This CDR3 comprises 14 residues.

The chain couples TRBV12-3 or TRBV12-4 to TRBJ2-2, with 11 bases matching TRBD1. The V and J ends lost 6 bases and 2 bases, in that order; junction bases with no gene match: 2. There are 15 residues in the CDR3. This CDR3 is CASRDRGLNTGELFF. CDR3 nucleotide sequence: TGTGCCAGCAGGGACAGGGGGCTTAACACCGGGGAGCTGTTTTTT.

This clonotype was detected a few times. The chain couples TRBV4-3 to TRBJ2-1, with a weak D call TRBD1 (6 bases). Trimming took 0 bases from V and 2 from J, leaving 11 bases between them. The CDR3 is 16 residues long. Germline V gene data show CDR1 as LGHNA and CDR2 as YSLEER. The CDR3 nucleotides are TGCGCCAGCAGCCAAGATCTAAGGACAGCCTACAATGAGCAGTTCTTC. Translated: CASSQDLRTAYNEQFF.